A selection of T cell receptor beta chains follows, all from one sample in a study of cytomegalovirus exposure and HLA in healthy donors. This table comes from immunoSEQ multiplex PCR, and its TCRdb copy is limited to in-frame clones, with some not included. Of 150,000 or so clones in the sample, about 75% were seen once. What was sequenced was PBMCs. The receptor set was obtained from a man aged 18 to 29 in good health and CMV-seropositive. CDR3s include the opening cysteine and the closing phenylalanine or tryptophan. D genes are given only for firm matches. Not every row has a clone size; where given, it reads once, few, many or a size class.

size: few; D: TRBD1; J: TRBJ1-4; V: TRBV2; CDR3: CASSADRGYEKLFF; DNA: TGTGCCAGCAGCGCCGACAGGGGGTATGAAAAACTGTTTTTT
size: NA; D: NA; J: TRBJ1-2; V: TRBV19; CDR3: CASSTGARYGYTF; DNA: TGTGCCAGTAGTACAGGGGCGCGCTATGGCTACACCTTC
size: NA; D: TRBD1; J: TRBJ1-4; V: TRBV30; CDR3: CASSGTGHEKLFF; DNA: TGTGCCTCCTCCGGGACAGGGCATGAAAAACTGTTTTTT
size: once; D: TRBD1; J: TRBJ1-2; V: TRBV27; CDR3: CASAKQGGGYTF; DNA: TGTGCCAGCGCAAAACAGGGGGGTGGCTACACCTTC
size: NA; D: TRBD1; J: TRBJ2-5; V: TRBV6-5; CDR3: CASSLTGGWETQYF; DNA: TGTGCCAGCAGTTTGACAGGGGGCTGGGAGACCCAGTACTTC
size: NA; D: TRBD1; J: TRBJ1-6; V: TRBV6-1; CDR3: CASSPRGNDSPLHF; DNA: TGTGCCAGCAGTCCCAGGGGGAACGATTCACCCCTCCACTTT
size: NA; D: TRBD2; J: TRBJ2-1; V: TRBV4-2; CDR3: CASSHGTSSLYYEQFF; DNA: TGTGCCAGCAGCCATGGGACTAGCAGCCTTTACTATGAGCAGTTCTTC
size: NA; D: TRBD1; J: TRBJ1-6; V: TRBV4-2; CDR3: CASSQPGQGLKNSPLHF; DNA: TGTGCCAGCAGCCAGCCGGGACAGGGGTTAAAAAATTCACCCCTCCACTTT
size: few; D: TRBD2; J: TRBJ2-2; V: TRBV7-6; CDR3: CASSLALRGGVRPGELFF; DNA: TGTGCCAGCAGCTTAGCACTCCGGGGGGGAGTAAGGCCCGGGGAGCTGTTTTTT
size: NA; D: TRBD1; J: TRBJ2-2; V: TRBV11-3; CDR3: CASSYVWGQENTGELFF; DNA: TGTGCCAGCAGTTACGTGTGGGGACAGGAGAACACCGGGGAGCTGTTTTTT
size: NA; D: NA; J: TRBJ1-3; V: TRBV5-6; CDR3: CASSLPDTLGNTIYF; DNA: TGTGCCAGCAGCTTACCGGACACCCTGGGAAACACCATATATTTT
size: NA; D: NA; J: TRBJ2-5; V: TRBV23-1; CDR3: CASSLAETQYF; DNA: TGCGCCAGCAGTCTAGCGGAGACCCAGTACTTC
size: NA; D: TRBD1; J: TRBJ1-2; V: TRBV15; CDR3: CATSRDGTVFYGYTF; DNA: TGTGCCACCAGCAGAGATGGGACAGTTTTCTATGGCTACACCTTC
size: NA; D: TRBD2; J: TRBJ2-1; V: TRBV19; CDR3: CASSFTSGSSYNEQFF; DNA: TGTGCCAGTTCTTTTACTAGCGGGAGCTCCTACAATGAGCAGTTCTTC
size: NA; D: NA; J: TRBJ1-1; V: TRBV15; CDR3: CATSIHARANTEAFF; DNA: TGTGCCACCAGCATACACGCCAGGGCGAACACTGAAGCTTTCTTT
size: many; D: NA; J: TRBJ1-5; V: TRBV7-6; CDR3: CASSLAEGRQPQHF; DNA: TGTGCCAGCAGCTTAGCGGAGGGGAGGCAGCCCCAGCATTTT
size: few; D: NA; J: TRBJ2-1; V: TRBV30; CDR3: CAWSQGPHEQFF; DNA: TGTGCCTGGAGTCAGGGCCCCCATGAGCAGTTCTTC
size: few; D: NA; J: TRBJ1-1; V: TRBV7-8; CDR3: CASSLAGRQEAFF; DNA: TGTGCCAGCAGCTTAGCGGGGCGCCAGGAAGCTTTCTTT
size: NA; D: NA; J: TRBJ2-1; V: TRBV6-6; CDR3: CASCRTALFGNEQFF; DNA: TGTGCCAGCTGCCGAACTGCTCTGTTCGGGAATGAGCAGTTCTTC
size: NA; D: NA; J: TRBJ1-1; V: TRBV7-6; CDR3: CASRSTGEAFF; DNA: TGTGCCAGCAGGTCAACAGGGGAAGCTTTCTTT
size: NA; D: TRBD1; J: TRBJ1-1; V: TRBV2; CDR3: CASSGTGRNTEAFF; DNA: TGTGCCAGCAGTGGGACAGGGAGGAACACTGAAGCTTTCTTT
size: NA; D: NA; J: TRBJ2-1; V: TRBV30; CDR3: CAWAREEQFF; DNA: TGTGCCTGGGCCCGAGAGGAGCAGTTCTTC
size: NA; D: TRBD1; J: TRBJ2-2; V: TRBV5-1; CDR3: CASSAGTDPGTGELFF; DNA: TGCGCCAGCAGCGCCGGGACAGACCCGGGTACCGGGGAGCTGTTTTTT
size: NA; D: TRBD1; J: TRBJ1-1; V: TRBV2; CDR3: CASSEERGLYTEAFF; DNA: TGTGCCAGCAGTGAAGAGAGGGGGCTGTACACTGAAGCTTTCTTT
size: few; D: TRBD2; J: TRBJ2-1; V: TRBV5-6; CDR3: CASSAEGLAGVGEQFF; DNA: TGTGCCAGCAGCGCCGAGGGACTAGCGGGAGTTGGTGAGCAGTTCTTC
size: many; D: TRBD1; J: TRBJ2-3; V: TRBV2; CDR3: CASSGGLVDTQYF; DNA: TGTGCCAGCTCAGGGGGTTTGGTAGATACGCAGTATTTT
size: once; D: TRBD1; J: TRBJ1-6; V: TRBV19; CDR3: CASSPTGVNSPLHF; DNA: TGTGCCAGTAGTCCGACAGGGGTGAATTCACCCCTCCACTTT
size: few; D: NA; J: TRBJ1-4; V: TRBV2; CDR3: CASMWAGDEKLFF; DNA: TGTGCCAGCATGTGGGCAGGGGACGAAAAACTGTTTTTT
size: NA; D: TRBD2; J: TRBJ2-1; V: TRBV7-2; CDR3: CASSLLTSGMGDEQFF; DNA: TGTGCCAGCAGCTTGTTGACTAGCGGGATGGGGGATGAGCAGTTCTTC
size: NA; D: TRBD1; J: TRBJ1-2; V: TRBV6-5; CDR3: CASSRTGVDGYTF; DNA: TGTGCCAGCAGTCGGACAGGGGTCGATGGCTACACCTTC
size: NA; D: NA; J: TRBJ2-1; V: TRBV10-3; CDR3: CAISFDRSSYNEQFF; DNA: TGTGCCATCAGTTTCGACAGGAGCTCCTACAATGAGCAGTTCTTC
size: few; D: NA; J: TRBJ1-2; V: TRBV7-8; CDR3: CASSFRQGYGYTF; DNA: TGTGCCAGCAGCTTTCGGCAGGGCTATGGCTACACCTTC
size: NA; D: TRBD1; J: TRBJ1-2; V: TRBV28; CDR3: CASRRQGARNYGYTF; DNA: TGTGCCAGCAGGAGACAGGGGGCGCGGAACTATGGCTACACCTTC
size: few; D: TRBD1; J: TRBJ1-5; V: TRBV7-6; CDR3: CASSSGTGSSQPQHF; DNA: TGTGCCAGCAGCTCTGGGACAGGGTCGAGTCAGCCCCAGCATTTT
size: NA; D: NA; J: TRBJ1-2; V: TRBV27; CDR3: CASTGVGSLGYTF; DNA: TGTGCCAGCACAGGGGTGGGGTCACTTGGCTACACCTTC
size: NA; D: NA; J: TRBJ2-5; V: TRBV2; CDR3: CASSKPRPQETQYF; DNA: TGTGCCAGCAGCAAACCGCGTCCACAAGAGACCCAGTACTTC
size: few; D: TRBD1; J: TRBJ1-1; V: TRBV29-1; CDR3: CSVRQGETEAFF; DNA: TGCAGCGTTCGTCAGGGGGAAACTGAAGCTTTCTTT
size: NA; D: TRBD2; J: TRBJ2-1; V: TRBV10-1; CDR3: CASISGRWYNEQFF; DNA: TGCGCCAGCATTAGCGGGAGGTGGTACAATGAGCAGTTCTTC
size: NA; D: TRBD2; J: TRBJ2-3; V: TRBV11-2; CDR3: CASSFSGSGRDTQYF; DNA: TGTGCCAGCAGCTTTAGCGGGAGTGGGCGGGATACGCAGTATTTT
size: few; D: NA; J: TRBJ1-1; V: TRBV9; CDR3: CASSVGGRGYTEAFF; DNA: TGTGCCAGCAGCGTAGGGGGAAGGGGGTACACTGAAGCTTTCTTT
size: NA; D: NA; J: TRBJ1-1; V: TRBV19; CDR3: CASSIQALMNTEAFF; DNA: TGTGCCAGTAGTATTCAGGCACTTATGAACACTGAAGCTTTCTTT
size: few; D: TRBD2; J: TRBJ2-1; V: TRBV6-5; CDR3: CASSERGEQFF; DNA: TGTGCCAGCAGTGAGCGGGGGGAGCAGTTCTTC
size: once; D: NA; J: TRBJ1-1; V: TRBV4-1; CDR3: CASSPAGAAVPTEAFF; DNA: TGCGCCAGCAGCCCCGCAGGGGCCGCCGTTCCCACTGAAGCTTTCTTT
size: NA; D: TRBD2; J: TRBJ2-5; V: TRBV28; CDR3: CASSPIDAGGQETQYF; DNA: TGTGCCAGCAGCCCGATTGATGCGGGGGGCCAAGAGACCCAGTACTTC
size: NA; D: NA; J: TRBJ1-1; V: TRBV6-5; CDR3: CASRATLEAFF; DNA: TGTGCCAGCAGGGCCACCCTTGAAGCTTTCTTT
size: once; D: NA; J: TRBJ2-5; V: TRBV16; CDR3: CASSQGGFRETQYF; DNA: TGTGCCAGCAGCCAAGGTGGCTTCCGAGAGACCCAGTACTTC